The 19 T cell receptor beta chains presented below share a single source sample, sequenced in a study of blood T cell repertoires in COVID-19. Profiling relied on immunoSEQ multiplex PCR, and the TCRdb table lists in-frame clones only, not all of them. The sample records 120,000 to 150,000 clones, around 89% being singletons. Sample: PBMCs or T cells enriched from blood (not recorded which). These receptors were taken from a woman in her thirties with acute COVID-19.

This chain uses TRBV30 with TRBJ2-7, with 8 positions matching TRBD2. The CDR3 spans 14 residues. J was trimmed by 3 bases and V by 3 bases; bases with no gene match: 7. The germline CDR1 and CDR2 sequences are GTSNPN and SVGIG (reference sequence). The DNA of the CDR3 is TGTGCCTGGAGCAAAGCGGGAGAAGTCTACGAGCAGTACTTC. Amino acid sequence: CAWSKAGEVYEQYF.

V usage is TRBV4-3 and J usage is TRBJ1-2; TRBD1 is a possible D gene (6 bases). Germline loops: CDR1 LGHNA, CDR2 YSLEER. Trimming pared 0 bases from V and 4 bases from J, leaving 12 bases between. The CDR3 spans 15 residues. This chain's CDR3 is CASSQEGGAPYGYTF. The CDR3 DNA follows: TGCGCCAGCAGCCAAGAAGGGGGGGCCCCCTATGGCTACACCTTC.

The chain recombines TRBV29-1 with TRBJ2-5; a possible D gene is TRBD2 (7 bases). V was shortened by 4 bases and J by 2 bases, with 14 bases between the two germline ends. In germline, CDR1 is SQVTM, CDR2 ANQGSEA. CDR3 length: 14 residues. CDR3 loop: CSVVGRGGQETQYF. The DNA for the CDR3 is TGCAGCGTTGTAGGAAGGGGGGGGCAAGAGACCCAGTACTTC.

The V call is TRBV4-1, the J call TRBJ2-7; possibly TRBD2 for D (6 bases). Trimming left V 6 bases short and J 3 bases short, with 18 bases between. The germline CDR1 and CDR2 sequences are MGHRA and YSYEKL. The CDR3 spans 15 residues. The DNA of the CDR3 is TGCGCCAGCAGTGACCGGGACTCCCCATTCTACGAGCAGTACTTC. Translating it yields CASSDRDSPFYEQYF.

V and J are TRBV28 and TRBJ2-2; TRBD1 matches 8 bases. Per the germline V gene, CDR1 is MDHEN and CDR2 is SYDVKM. The V segment lost 3 bases and the J segment 7 bases; nucleotides outside the gene matches: 4. There are 14 residues in the CDR3. CDR3 sequence: CASSFQGAVGELFF. In nucleotides, the CDR3 is TGTGCCAGCAGTTTCCAGGGGGCGGTCGGGGAGCTGTTTTTT.

The chain is built from TRBV4-2 and TRBJ1-1, with unresolved D. The CDR3 is 12 amino acids. Germline CDR1 reads LGHNA; CDR2 reads YNFKEQ. Trimming pared 0 bases from V and 7 bases from J, leaving 6 bases between. As DNA, the CDR3 is TGTGCCAGCAGCCAAGATACCGGTGAAGCTTTCTTT. Translation gives CASSQDTGEAFF.

The chain joins TRBV10-3 to TRBJ1-6; the D is unclear. This CDR3 region has 13 residues. Looked up from germline, CDR1 is ENHRY and CDR2 is SYGVKD. V lost 0 bases and J lost 11, with 8 bases in between. The chain's CDR3 is CAISESPRAPLHF. DNA of the CDR3: TGTGCCATCAGTGAGTCTCCCCGTGCACCCCTCCACTTT.

V and J are TRBV4-1 and TRBJ1-1, with 8 bases fitting TRBD1. Germline assignment: CDR1 MGHRA and CDR2 YSYEKL. The V segment lost 2 bases and the J segment 4 bases; nucleotides outside the gene matches: 3. The CDR3 extends over 14 amino acids. For the CDR3, the DNA is TGCGCCAGCAGCCAACCAGGGGGCATCACTGAAGCTTTCTTT. Translating it yields CASSQPGGITEAFF.

This CDR3 reads CAWSWGGSDEKLFF. In nucleotides, the CDR3 is TGTGCCTGGAGCTGGGGGGGTTCGGATGAAAAACTGTTTTTT. V usage is TRBV30 and J usage is TRBJ1-4; D perhaps matches TRBD1 (5 bases). The germline gives CDR1 GTSNPN, CDR2 SVGIG (reference sequence). V lost 3 bases and J 6 bases, leaving 14 bases between the germline ends. This CDR3 comprises 14 residues.

The chain couples TRBV6-5 to TRBJ1-3; D not certain. The V end lost 5 bases, the J end lost 0 bases, and 11 bases lay between the germline ends. CDR1 and CDR2 (germline): MNHEY, SVGAGI. This CDR3 has 15 amino acids. The CDR3 loop reads CASSPRHFSGNTIYF. CDR3 nucleotide sequence: TGTGCCAGCAGTCCCCGACACTTCTCTGGAAACACCATATATTTT.

J is TRBJ2-7 and V is TRBV27, with 12 bases aligning to TRBD2. The CDR3 has 18 amino acids. CDR1 is MNHEY and CDR2 is SMNVEV in the germline V gene (reference sequence). V lost 1 base to trimming and J lost 5 bases; unmatched junction nucleotides: 12. CDR3 nucleotide sequence: TGTGCCAGCAGTTTATACGCCCTAGCGGGGGGGCTGGGAGACGAGCAGTACTTC. Its translation is CASSLYALAGGLGDEQYF.

The chain has TRBV11-2 and TRBJ2-5; possible D gene TRBD2, 5 bases. Germline V gene lookup returns CDR1 SGHAT and CDR2 FQNNGV. V lost 0 bases and J 1 base, leaving 9 bases between the germline ends. The CDR3 contains 15 residues. The CDR3 nucleotides are TGTGCCAGCAGCTTAGATGGACTGATCCAAGAGACCCAGTACTTC. Residues: CASSLDGLIQETQYF.

The chain joins TRBV19 to TRBJ1-1; perhaps TRBD1 as D (5 bases). The germline V gene encodes CDR1 LNHDA and CDR2 SQIVND (reference sequence). The CDR3 runs to 14 residues. Trimming left V 6 bases short and J 2 bases short, with 13 bases between. This CDR3 reads CASSLGEANTEAFF. As DNA, the CDR3 is TGTGCCAGTAGCCTGGGGGAGGCTAACACTGAAGCTTTCTTT.

The chain has TRBV27 and TRBJ1-5; D uncertain. The CDR3 contains 17 residues. Trimming cost V 7 bases and J 3 bases, with 22 bases left between them. Germline lookup yields CDR1 MNHEY and CDR2 SMNVEV (reference sequence). As DNA, the CDR3 is TGTGCCAGCAAGTACTTAGGTGGAGGGCTTTTCAATCAGCCCCAGCATTTT. Amino acids: CASKYLGGGLFNQPQHF.

The V and J genes are TRBV28 and TRBJ1-4; 7 positions agree with TRBD1. V gave up 8 bases and J gave up 4 bases; unmatched junction bases: 7. The CDR3 is 14 residues long. From germline, CDR1 is MDHEN and CDR2 SYDVKM. The CDR3 spells CASASGTVNEKLFF. In DNA, the CDR3 is TGTGCCAGCGCTTCCGGGACAGTTAATGAAAAACTGTTTTTT.

The V gene is TRBV19, the J gene TRBJ1-5, with unresolved D. Germline CDR1 and CDR2: LNHDA and SQIVND (reference sequence). There are 15 residues in the CDR3. The V end lost 3 bases, the J end lost 2 bases, and 11 bases lay between the germline ends. The DNA of the CDR3 is TGTGCCAGTAGTATTTCGCGTCAGGGCAATCAGCCCCAGCATTTT. It codes for CASSISRQGNQPQHF.

The chain employs TRBV2 and TRBJ1-1, with TRBD1 matching 10 bases. The J segment lost 7 bases and the V segment lost 5 bases, leaving 4 bases of the junction unmatched. The germline CDR1 and CDR2 sequences are SNHLY and FYNNEI. This CDR3 is built from 13 residues. The CDR3 bases are TGTGCCAGCAGTCCGGGACAGGGGAATGAAGCTTTCTTT. Translated, it gives CASSPGQGNEAFF.

The chain uses TRBV5-6 and TRBJ1-1; weak D call: TRBD1 (5 bases). The length of the CDR3 is 14 residues. Germline loops: CDR1 SGHDT, CDR2 YYEEEE. The ends were cut back, 2 bases at V and 5 bases at J, with 13 bases in the middle. This CDR3 is CASSFRGLGTEAFF. In DNA form, the CDR3 reads TGTGCCAGCAGCTTTCGGGGGTTAGGAACTGAAGCTTTCTTT.

This sequence joins TRBV27 and TRBJ1-2; 9 nucleotides align to TRBD1. Germline V gene sequence: CDR1 MNHEY, CDR2 SMNVEV (reference sequence). Unmatched junction bases numbered 16, after V lost 5 bases and J lost 3 bases. The CDR3 covers 18 residues. The CDR3 protein is CASSLTPTGGDSDYGYTF. DNA for the CDR3: TGTGCCAGCAGTCTAACCCCCACAGGGGGCGATTCGGACTATGGCTACACCTTC.